The 4 T cell receptor beta chains reported below all come from one sample, sequenced in a study of CD8+CD57+ T cells in acquired aplastic anemia. Profiling of TCR beta VDJ combinations and CDR3 sequences used genomic DNA as template. One entry per CDR3 protein results from TCRdb running MiXCR on the reads. The sample holds 40,000 to 45,000 distinct CDR3 sequences, roughly two thirds seen once. The sequencing input was sorted CD4+, CD8+, or CD8+CD57+ T cells (not recorded which) from PBMCs. Every receptor here comes from a human donor in good health, serving as a control.

The rearrangement uses TRBV29-1 and TRBJ2-7, with 10 nucleotides matching TRBD1. V shed 3 bases, J shed 4 bases, and the junction held 3 bases outside the gene matches. This CDR3 is built from 13 residues. CDR1 is SQVTM and CDR2 is ANQGSEA in the germline V gene. In DNA, the CDR3 is TGCAGCGTTGAGATGGACAGGGGGTACGAGCAGTACTTC. It specifies CSVEMDRGYEQYF.

This chain links TRBV2 with TRBJ1-1; a possible D gene is TRBD1 (5 bases). In germline, CDR1 is SNHLY, CDR2 FYNNEI. CDR3 length equals 12 residues. Trimming stripped 11 bases from V and 1 base from J, with 11 bases between. The CDR3 protein is CARGTANTEAFF. The CDR3 bases are TGTGCCCGAGGGACCGCGAACACTGAAGCTTTCTTT.

By share, this clonotype counts as medium-sized (0.01 to 0.1%). This chain joins TRBV2 and TRBJ2-3; a weak D match, TRBD1 (6 bases). Germline loops: CDR1 SNHLY, CDR2 FYNNEI. V was pared by 2 bases and J by 6 bases, with 6 bases between. There are 12 residues in the CDR3. In DNA, the CDR3 is TGTGCCAGCAGTGAAACAGGGGATACGCAGTATTTT. As protein: CASSETGDTQYF. Combining the CDR3 with reference TRBV2 and TRBJ2-3 gives the whole variable domain EPEVTQTPSHQVTQMGQEVILRCVPISNHLYFYWYRQILGQKVEFLVSFYNNEISEKSEIFDDQFSVERPDGSNFTLKIRSTKLEDSAMYFCASSETGDTQYFGPGTRLTVL.

This clonotype has a single count. This chain links TRBV25-1 with TRBJ2-7, with TRBD1 identical over 8 bases. The CDR3 is 14 residues long. Germline trimming cut 0 bases from V and 2 bases from J; bases unmatched to any gene: 0. CDR1 is MGHDK, CDR2 SYGVNS, per germline. Here the CDR3 reads CASSEYRGPYEQYF. The CDR3 region has the DNA TGTGCCAGCAGTGAATACAGGGGGCCCTACGAGCAGTACTTC.